This TCR beta chain stems from a study of blood T cells in healthy people across ages. The CDR3 is 16 amino acids. V lost 3 bases and J lost 4; bases outside the gene matches: 4. In germline, CDR1 is SGHRS, CDR2 YFSETQ. The use of a sample-barcoded 5' primer and a J-beta primer mix characterized a second PCR of roughly 7 to 11 cycles. The template-switch adaptor, which had 12 random nucleotides, put a tag on each cDNA molecule. TCRdb used MiXCR to reprocess the 5' RACE reads, holding one entry per CDR3 protein. The repertoire holds around 1,900,000 distinct CDR3 sequences, with 30% to 40% as singletons.

This sequence joins TRBV5-1 and TRBJ2-1; 13 nucleotides line up with TRBD2. The sequence came from a human donor in good health. The specimen sequenced was blood. The chain's CDR3 is CASSSGLAGLYNEQFF. CDR3 nucleotide sequence: TGCGCCAGCAGCTCGGGACTAGCGGGGTTATACAATGAGCAGTTCTTC.